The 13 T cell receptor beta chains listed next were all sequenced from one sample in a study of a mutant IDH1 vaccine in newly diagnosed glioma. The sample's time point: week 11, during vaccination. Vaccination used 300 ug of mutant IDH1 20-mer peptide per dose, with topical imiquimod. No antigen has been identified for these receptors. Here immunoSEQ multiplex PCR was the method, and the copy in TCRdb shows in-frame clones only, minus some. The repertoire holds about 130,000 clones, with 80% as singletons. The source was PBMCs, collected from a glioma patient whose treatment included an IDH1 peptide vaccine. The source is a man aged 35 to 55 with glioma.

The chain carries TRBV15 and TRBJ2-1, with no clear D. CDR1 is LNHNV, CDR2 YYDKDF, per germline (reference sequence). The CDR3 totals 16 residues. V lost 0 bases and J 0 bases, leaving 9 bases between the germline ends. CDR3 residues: CATSRDGLSSYNEQFF. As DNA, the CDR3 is TGTGCCACCAGCAGAGATGGGTTGAGCTCCTACAATGAGCAGTTCTTC.

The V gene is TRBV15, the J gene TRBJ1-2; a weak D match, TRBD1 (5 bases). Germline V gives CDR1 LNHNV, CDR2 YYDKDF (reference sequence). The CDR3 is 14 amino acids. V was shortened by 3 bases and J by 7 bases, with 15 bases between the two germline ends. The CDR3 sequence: CATSREGQEGGYTF. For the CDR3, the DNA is TGTGCCACCAGCAGGGAGGGGCAGGAGGGTGGCTACACCTTC.

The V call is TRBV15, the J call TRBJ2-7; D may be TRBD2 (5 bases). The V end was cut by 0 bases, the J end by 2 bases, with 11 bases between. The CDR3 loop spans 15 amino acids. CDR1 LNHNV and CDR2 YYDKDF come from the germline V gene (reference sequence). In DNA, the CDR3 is TGTGCCACCAGCAGAGATATTGGGAGCGCCTACGAGCAGTACTTC. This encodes CATSRDIGSAYEQYF.

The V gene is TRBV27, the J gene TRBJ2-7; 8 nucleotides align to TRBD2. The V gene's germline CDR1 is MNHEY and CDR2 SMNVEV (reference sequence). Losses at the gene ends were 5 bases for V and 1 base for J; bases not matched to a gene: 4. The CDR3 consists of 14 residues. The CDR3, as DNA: TGTGCCAGCAGTCCGCGGGAGGATTCCTACGAGCAGTACTTC. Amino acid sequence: CASSPREDSYEQYF.

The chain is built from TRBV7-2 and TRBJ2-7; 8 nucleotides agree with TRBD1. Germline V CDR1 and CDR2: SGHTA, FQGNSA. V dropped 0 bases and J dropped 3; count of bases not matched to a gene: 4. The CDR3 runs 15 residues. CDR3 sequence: CASSLAWDRSYEQYF. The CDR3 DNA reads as TGTGCCAGCAGCTTAGCTTGGGACAGGAGCTACGAGCAGTACTTC.

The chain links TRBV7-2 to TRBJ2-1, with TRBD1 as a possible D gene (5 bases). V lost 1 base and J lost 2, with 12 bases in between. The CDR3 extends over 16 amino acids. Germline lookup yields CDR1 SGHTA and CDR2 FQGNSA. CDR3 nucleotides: TGTGCCAGCAGCTTAGGCCAGGGCCCAGCCTACAATGAGCAGTTCTTC. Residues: CASSLGQGPAYNEQFF.

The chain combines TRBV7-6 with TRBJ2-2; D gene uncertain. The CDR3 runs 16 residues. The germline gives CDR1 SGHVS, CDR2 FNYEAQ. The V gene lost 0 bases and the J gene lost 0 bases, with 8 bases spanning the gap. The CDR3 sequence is CASSLASVSNTGELFF. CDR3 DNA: TGTGCCAGCAGCTTAGCCTCAGTATCGAACACCGGGGAGCTGTTTTTT. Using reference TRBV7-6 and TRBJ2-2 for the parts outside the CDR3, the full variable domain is GAGVSQSPRYKVTKRGQDVALRCDPISGHVSLYWYRQALGQGPEFLTYFNYEAQQDKSGLPNDRFSAERPEGSISTLTIQRTEQRDSAMYRCASSLASVSNTGELFFGEGSRLTVL.

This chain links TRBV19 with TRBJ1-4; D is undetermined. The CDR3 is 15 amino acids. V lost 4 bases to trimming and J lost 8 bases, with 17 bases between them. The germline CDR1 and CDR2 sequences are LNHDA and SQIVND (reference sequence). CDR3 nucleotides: TGTGCCAGTAGTAGGCCGGACGGGGAAAAGGAAAAACTGTTTTTT. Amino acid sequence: CASSRPDGEKEKLFF.

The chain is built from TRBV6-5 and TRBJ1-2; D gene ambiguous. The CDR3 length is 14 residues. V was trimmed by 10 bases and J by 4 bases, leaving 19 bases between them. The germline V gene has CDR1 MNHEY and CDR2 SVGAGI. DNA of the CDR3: TGTGCCACCTCGTATGAGGGCGCCGGCTATGGCTACACCTTC. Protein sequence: CATSYEGAGYGYTF.

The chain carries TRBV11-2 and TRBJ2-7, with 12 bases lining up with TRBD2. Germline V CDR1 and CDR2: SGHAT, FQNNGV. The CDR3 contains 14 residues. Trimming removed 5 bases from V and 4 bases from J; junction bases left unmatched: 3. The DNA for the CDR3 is TGTGCCAGCAGCCCCGGGACTAGCGGGTACGAGCAGTACTTC. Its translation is CASSPGTSGYEQYF.

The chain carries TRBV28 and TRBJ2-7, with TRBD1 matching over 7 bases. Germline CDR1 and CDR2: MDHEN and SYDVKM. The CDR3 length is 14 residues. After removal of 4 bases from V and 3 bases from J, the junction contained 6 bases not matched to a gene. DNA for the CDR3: TGTGCCAGCAGTTCTTCCCGGGACAGCTACGAGCAGTACTTC. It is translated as CASSSSRDSYEQYF.

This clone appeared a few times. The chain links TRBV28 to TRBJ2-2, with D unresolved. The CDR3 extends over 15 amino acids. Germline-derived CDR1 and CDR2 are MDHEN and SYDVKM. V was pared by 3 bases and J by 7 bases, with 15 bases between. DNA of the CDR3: TGTGCCAGCAGTTTCCTGTGGGGTAGTCACGGGGAGCTGTTTTTT. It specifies CASSFLWGSHGELFF.

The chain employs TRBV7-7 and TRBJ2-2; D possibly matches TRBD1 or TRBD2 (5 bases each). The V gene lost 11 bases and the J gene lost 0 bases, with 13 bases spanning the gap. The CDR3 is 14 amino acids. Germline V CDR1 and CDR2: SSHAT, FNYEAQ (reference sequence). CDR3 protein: CALRDGPNTGELFF. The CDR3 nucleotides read TGTGCCCTTCGGGACGGCCCGAACACCGGGGAGCTGTTTTTT.